One sample yielded the 26 T cell receptor beta chains listed below, sequenced in a study of blood T cell repertoires in COVID-19. TCRdb's copy holds only in-frame clones and misses some; the assay was immunoSEQ multiplex PCR. The sample holds roughly 190,000 clones, 80% to 90% seen once. Sequenced input: peripheral blood. These receptors came from a human donor in a cohort sampled during active COVID-19.

This chain links TRBV19 with TRBJ1-2; 8 positions match TRBD1. CDR3 length: 18 residues. With 6 bases clipped from V and 4 bases from J, the junction kept 19 bases outside the gene matches. Germline CDR1 LNHDA, CDR2 SQIVND (reference sequence). CDR3 sequence: CASSTPGAGGPPGYGYTF. In DNA form, the CDR3 reads TGTGCCAGTAGCACCCCCGGGGCAGGGGGCCCTCCGGGCTATGGCTACACCTTC. Complete variable domain (other parts from reference TRBV19 and TRBJ1-2): DGGITQSPKYLFRKEGQNVTLSCEQNLNHDAMYWYRQDPGQGLRLIYYSQIVNDFQKGDIAEGYSVSREKKESFPLTVTSAQKNPTAFYLCASSTPGAGGPPGYGYTFGSGTRLTVV.

J is TRBJ1-2 and V is TRBV5-5; tentatively, D is TRBD1 (6 bases). The CDR3 runs 15 residues. Germline values: CDR1 SGHKS, CDR2 YYEKEE (reference sequence). V shed 1 base and J shed 2 bases, with 12 bases lying between them. The CDR3 spells CASSLIQGQNYGYTF. In nucleotides, the CDR3 is TGTGCCAGCAGCTTGATCCAGGGACAAAACTATGGCTACACCTTC.

J is TRBJ2-7 and V is TRBV27, with TRBD2 identical over 7 bases. Trimming removed 2 bases from V and 0 bases from J; junction bases left unmatched: 4. The CDR3 has 15 amino acids. Germline V gene lookup returns CDR1 MNHEY and CDR2 SMNVEV (reference sequence). CDR3 DNA sequence: TGTGCCAGCAGTTTAAGGGAGGGTGGCTCCTACGAGCAGTACTTC. Its protein is CASSLREGGSYEQYF.

The chain combines TRBV19 with TRBJ2-7, with D perhaps matching TRBD1 (5 bases). The CDR3 has 14 residues. In germline, CDR1 is LNHDA, CDR2 SQIVND (reference sequence). V was cut by 5 bases and J by 5 bases, with 16 bases left in between. DNA of the CDR3: TGTGCCAGTAGTCCAGGCGGAATCAGGGACGAGCAGTACTTC. Translated: CASSPGGIRDEQYF.

This clone was picked up one time. CDR3 in DNA: TGTGCCAGCAGTTTCTGGCGGCCATACAATGAGCAGTTCTTC. This sequence encodes CASSFWRPYNEQFF. This rearrangement joins TRBV28 to TRBJ2-1; D unclear. CDR1 MDHEN and CDR2 SYDVKM come from the germline V gene. The V end lost 3 bases, the J end lost 4 bases, and 10 bases lay between the germline ends. This CDR3 contains 14 residues.

This chain links TRBV7-9 with TRBJ1-1, with D maybe TRBD1 (5 bases). CDR1 and CDR2 (germline): SEHNR, FQNEAQ (reference sequence). The V end lost 5 bases, the J end lost 3 bases, and 16 bases lay between the germline ends. The CDR3 loop spans 15 amino acids. CDR3 in DNA: TGTGCCAGCAGCGGGGTGGTGGGAGGGGACACTGAAGCTTTCTTT. Amino acids: CASSGVVGGDTEAFF. Complete variable domain (other parts from reference TRBV7-9 and TRBJ1-1): DTGVSQNPRHKITKRGQNVTFRCDPISEHNRLYWYRQTLGQGPEFLTYFQNEAQLEKSRLLSDRFSAERPKGSFSTLEIQRTEQGDSAMYLCASSGVVGGDTEAFFGQGTRLTVV.

The rearrangement joins TRBV10-3 to TRBJ2-1, with 8 bases fitting TRBD2. The V segment lost 10 bases and the J segment 8 bases; nucleotides outside the gene matches: 13. The CDR3 is 14 residues long. Germline values: CDR1 ENHRY, CDR2 SYGVKD. The CDR3 loop is CATSWRGAVDEQFF. CDR3 nucleotide sequence: TGTGCCACCTCGTGGCGGGGGGCGGTTGATGAGCAGTTCTTC.

This chain uses TRBV19 with TRBJ1-4; TRBD1 is a possible D gene (6 bases). Germline assignment: CDR1 LNHDA and CDR2 SQIVND (reference sequence). This CDR3 spans 16 amino acids. Deletions cut 4 bases from V and 8 bases from J, with 20 bases between. This chain's CDR3 is CASSRLWQGQDEKLFF. DNA for the CDR3: TGTGCCAGTAGTAGGTTATGGCAGGGACAAGACGAAAAACTGTTTTTT.

V and J are TRBV5-1 and TRBJ2-7, with 9 bases aligning to TRBD2. CDR1 SGHRS and CDR2 YFSETQ come from the germline V gene. The trim removed 0 bases at V and 5 bases at J, leaving 3 bases unmatched. CDR3 size: 14 residues. DNA for the CDR3: TGCGCCAGCAGCTTGGTACTAGCGGGCAACGAGCAGTACTTC. Translation gives CASSLVLAGNEQYF.

This clone was seen more than once but under ten times. The rearrangement joins TRBV7-9 to TRBJ2-1, with TRBD2 matching over 9 bases. The CDR3 totals 12 residues. With V trimmed by 10 bases and J by 12 bases, 10 bases remained unmatched. Per germline, CDR1 SEHNR and CDR2 FQNEAQ (reference sequence). CDR3 in DNA: TGTGCCACTTCGACTAGCGGCGACCGGCAGTTCTTC. Translation gives CATSTSGDRQFF. Complete variable domain (other parts from reference TRBV7-9 and TRBJ2-1): DTGVSQNPRHKITKRGQNVTFRCDPISEHNRLYWYRQTLGQGPEFLTYFQNEAQLEKSRLLSDRFSAERPKGSFSTLEIQRTEQGDSAMYLCATSTSGDRQFFGPGTRLTVL.

Note on this clone: The same CDR3 also results from other DNA sequences found in this sample. V and J are TRBV5-1 and TRBJ2-2; D uncertain. The CDR3 is 15 residues long. The V end lost 0 bases, the J end lost 4 bases, and 10 bases lay between the germline ends. Germline V gene sequence: CDR1 SGHRS, CDR2 YFSETQ. In nucleotides, the CDR3 is TGCGCCAGCAGCTTGGTAGATCGGAGCACCGGGGAGCTGTTTTTT. This sequence encodes CASSLVDRSTGELFF.

This chain connects TRBV29-1 to TRBJ1-2, with 8 nucleotides matching TRBD1. The ends lost 7 bases at V and 2 bases at J; junction bases unmatched: 3. This CDR3 has 12 amino acids. In germline, CDR1 is SQVTM, CDR2 ANQGSEA. Written as DNA, the CDR3 is TGCAGCGGGCGACAGGGGAACTATGGCTACACCTTC. Its protein product is CSGRQGNYGYTF.

The chain combines TRBV10-3 with TRBJ1-1; TRBD1 matches at 7 bases. The ends lost 4 bases at V and 1 base at J; junction bases unmatched: 6. CDR1 is ENHRY and CDR2 is SYGVKD in the germline V gene. The CDR3 runs 15 residues. This CDR3 is CAISATGATNTEAFF. The CDR3 nucleotides read TGTGCCATCAGTGCTACAGGGGCCACGAACACTGAAGCTTTCTTT.

The chain has TRBV5-1 and TRBJ1-1; possibly TRBD1 for D (5 bases). Trimming removed 2 bases from V and 0 bases from J, with 11 bases in between. Germline CDR1 SGHRS, CDR2 YFSETQ. CDR3 length: 15 residues. The CDR3 region is CASSLVTGVNTEAFF. CDR3 bases: TGCGCCAGCAGCTTAGTTACAGGCGTGAACACTGAAGCTTTCTTT.

V is TRBV30 and J is TRBJ1-2; D may be TRBD1 (5 bases). The V and J ends lost 5 bases and 0 bases respectively, with 13 bases between them. The CDR3 contains 14 residues. The germline CDR1 and CDR2 sequences are GTSNPN and SVGIG (reference sequence). The CDR3 bases are TGTGCCTGGCTGATCGACAGTCCTAACTATGGCTACACCTTC. Protein product: CAWLIDSPNYGYTF.

The V call is TRBV5-6, the J call TRBJ2-5; D gene ambiguous. The germline V gene has CDR1 SGHDT and CDR2 YYEEEE. The length of the CDR3 is 14 residues. The V end was cut by 0 bases, the J end by 3 bases, with 9 bases between. CDR3 amino acids: CASSLDAREETQYF. CDR3 in DNA: TGTGCCAGCAGCTTGGACGCCCGAGAAGAGACCCAGTACTTC.

As to this clone: The sample has other DNA sequences that encode this CDR3 too. J is TRBJ2-5 and V is TRBV5-1; 8 positions match TRBD2. The CDR3 contains 12 residues. Germline CDR1 reads SGHRS; CDR2 reads YFSETQ. After removal of 4 bases from V and 4 bases from J, the junction contained 0 bases not matched to a gene. As DNA, the CDR3 is TGCGCCAGCAGCCTAGCGGGAGAGACCCAGTACTTC. Protein: CASSLAGETQYF.

As concerns this clone: One junction end does not reproduce the germline sequence, and a read error may be involved. V is TRBV28 and J is TRBJ1-4; a weak D match, TRBD1 (5 bases). Germline V CDR1 and CDR2: MDHEN, SYDVKM. The CDR3 length is 10 residues. For the CDR3, the DNA is TGTGCCGTCCAGGGCCAGGCCCTATATTTT. This codes for CAVQGQALYF.

The V gene is TRBV4-2, the J gene TRBJ2-7, with TRBD2 identical over 7 bases. CDR1 and CDR2 (germline): LGHNA, YNFKEQ. The J segment lost 0 bases and the V segment lost 1 base, leaving 3 bases of the junction unmatched. This CDR3 spans 15 amino acids. CDR3 sequence (DNA): TGTGCCAGCAGCCAAGCCGGGACTACCTCCTACGAGCAGTACTTC. Translation: CASSQAGTTSYEQYF.

The V and J genes are TRBV5-1 and TRBJ1-2; 9 bases are shared with TRBD1. The CDR3 covers 14 residues. V trimming: 6 bases; J trimming: 2 bases; junction bases outside the gene matches: 5. CDR1 is SGHRS and CDR2 is YFSETQ in the germline V gene. The CDR3 sequence: CASTEGQGNYGYTF. The DNA of the CDR3 is TGCGCCAGCACCGAAGGACAGGGGAACTATGGCTACACCTTC.

V is TRBV6-5 and J is TRBJ1-1; 9 bases match TRBD1. The V and J ends lost 4 bases and 1 base, in that order; junction bases with no gene match: 7. The CDR3 is made up of 16 amino acids. The V gene's germline CDR1 is MNHEY and CDR2 SVGAGI. The CDR3 protein is CASSSWGQGANTEAFF. In nucleotides, the CDR3 is TGTGCCAGCAGTTCCTGGGGACAGGGAGCGAACACTGAAGCTTTCTTT.

The genes are TRBV6-6 and TRBJ2-7; tentatively, D is TRBD2 (6 bases). Trimming cost V 6 bases and J 0 bases, with 9 bases left between them. Germline-derived CDR1 and CDR2 are MNHNY and SVGAGI (reference sequence). The CDR3 spans 13 residues. The CDR3 region has the DNA TGTGCCAGCAGGCCCGGGAGCTCCTACGAGCAGTACGTC. Its translation is CASRPGSSYEQYV.

This clone turned up a few times. The CDR3 DNA reads TGTGCCAGCAGCCAATCCCCGGGGGGACTGCAGCCCCAGCATTTT. Translating gives CASSQSPGGLQPQHF. V usage is TRBV27 and J usage is TRBJ1-5; D possibly corresponds to TRBD1 (5 bases). Germline V gene lookup returns CDR1 MNHEY and CDR2 SMNVEV (reference sequence). V shed 6 bases and J shed 7 bases, with 19 bases lying between them. This CDR3 is 15 amino acids long.

The chain couples TRBV20-1 to TRBJ2-1; the D gene is possibly TRBD2 (5 bases). The germline CDR1 and CDR2 sequences are DFQATT and SNEGSKA (reference sequence). There are 11 residues in the CDR3. The V end lost 7 bases, the J end lost 9 bases, and 13 bases lay between the germline ends. The CDR3 region has the DNA TGCAGTGTTTTCCTCCGGGGTGAGCAGTTCTTC. Translated, it gives CSVFLRGEQFF.

V and J are TRBV3-1 (or the pseudogene TRBV3-2) and TRBJ2-7; 9 bases agree with TRBD1. This CDR3 comprises 15 residues. Germline values: CDR1 LGHDT, CDR2 YNNKEL (reference sequence). V lost 4 bases, J lost 2 bases, and 6 bases stayed unmatched. CDR3 nucleotides: TGTGCCAGCAGCCCCCGGGACAGGGACCCCTACGAGCAGTACTTC. Translated, it gives CASSPRDRDPYEQYF.

This chain uses TRBV29-1 with TRBJ2-7; D might be TRBD1 (6 bases). Trimming removed 5 bases at V and 2 bases at J, with 7 bases between. Looked up from germline, CDR1 is SQVTM and CDR2 is ANQGSEA. The CDR3 contains 11 residues. This chain's CDR3 is CSVRTAYEQYF. The CDR3 region has the DNA TGCAGCGTTAGGACAGCCTACGAGCAGTACTTC.